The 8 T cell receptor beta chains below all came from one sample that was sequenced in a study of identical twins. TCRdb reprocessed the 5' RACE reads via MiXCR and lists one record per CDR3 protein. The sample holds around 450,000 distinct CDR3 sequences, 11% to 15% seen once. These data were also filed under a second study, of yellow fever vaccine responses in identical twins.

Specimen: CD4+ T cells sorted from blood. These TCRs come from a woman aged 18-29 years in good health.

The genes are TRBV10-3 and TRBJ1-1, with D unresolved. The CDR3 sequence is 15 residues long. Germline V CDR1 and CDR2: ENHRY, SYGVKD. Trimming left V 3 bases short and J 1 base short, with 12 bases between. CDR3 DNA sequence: TGTGCCATCAGTGACCGGGCCAAACAGAACACTGAAGCTTTCTTT. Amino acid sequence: CAISDRAKQNTEAFF.

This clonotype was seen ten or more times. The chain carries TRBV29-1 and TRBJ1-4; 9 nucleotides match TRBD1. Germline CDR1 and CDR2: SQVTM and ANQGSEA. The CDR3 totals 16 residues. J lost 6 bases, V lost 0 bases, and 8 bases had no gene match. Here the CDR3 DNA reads TGCAGCGTTGAAGATCGGACCGGGACAGGGTATGAAAAACTGTTTTTT. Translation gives CSVEDRTGTGYEKLFF.

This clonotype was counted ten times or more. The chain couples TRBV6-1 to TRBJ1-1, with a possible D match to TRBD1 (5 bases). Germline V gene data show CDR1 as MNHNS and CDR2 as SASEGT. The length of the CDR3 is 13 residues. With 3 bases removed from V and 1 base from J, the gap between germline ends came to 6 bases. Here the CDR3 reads CASSEGRNTEAFF. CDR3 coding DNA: TGTGCCAGCAGTGAGGGACGGAACACTGAAGCTTTCTTT.

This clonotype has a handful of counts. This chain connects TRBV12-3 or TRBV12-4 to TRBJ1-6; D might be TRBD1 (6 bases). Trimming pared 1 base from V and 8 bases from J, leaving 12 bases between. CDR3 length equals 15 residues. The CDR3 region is CASSLGTVLDSPLHF. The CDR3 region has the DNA TGTGCCAGCAGTTTAGGGACAGTTTTGGATTCACCCCTCCACTTT.

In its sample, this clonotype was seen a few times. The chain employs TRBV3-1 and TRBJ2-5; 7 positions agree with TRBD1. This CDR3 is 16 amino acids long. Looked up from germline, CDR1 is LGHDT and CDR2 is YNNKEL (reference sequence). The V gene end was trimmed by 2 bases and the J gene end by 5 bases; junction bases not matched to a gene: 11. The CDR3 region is CASSQSNRGGKETQYF. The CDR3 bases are TGTGCCAGCAGCCAATCCAACAGGGGTGGTAAGGAGACCCAGTACTTC.

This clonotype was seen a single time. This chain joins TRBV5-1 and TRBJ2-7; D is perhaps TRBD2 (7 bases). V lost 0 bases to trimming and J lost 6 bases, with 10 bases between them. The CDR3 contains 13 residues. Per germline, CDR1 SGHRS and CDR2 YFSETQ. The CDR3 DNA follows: TGCGCCAGCAGCTTGGGGGGGGGCGGCGAGCAGTACTTC. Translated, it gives CASSLGGGGEQYF.

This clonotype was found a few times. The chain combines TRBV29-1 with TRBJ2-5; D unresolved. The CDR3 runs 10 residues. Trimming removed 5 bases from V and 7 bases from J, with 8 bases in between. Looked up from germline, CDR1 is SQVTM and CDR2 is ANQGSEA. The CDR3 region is CSVSDGTQYF. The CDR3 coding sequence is TGCAGCGTTAGTGATGGGACCCAGTACTTC.

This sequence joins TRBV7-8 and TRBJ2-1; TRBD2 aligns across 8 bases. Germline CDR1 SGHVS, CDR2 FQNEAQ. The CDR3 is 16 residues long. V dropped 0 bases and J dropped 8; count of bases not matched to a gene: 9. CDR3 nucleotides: TGTGCCAGCAGCTTAGCGATTCGGGAGGGAGTCGATGAGCAGTTCTTC. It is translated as CASSLAIREGVDEQFF.